A selection of T cell receptor beta chains follows, all from one sample in a study of response to subunit inactivated influenza vaccine. TCRdb independently ran MiXCR on the RT-PCR reads; one entry per CDR3 protein. The table lists about half a million distinct CDR3 sequences, 9.5% to 12% of them singletons. Sequencing used PBMCs from blood, obtained roughly 46 days after vaccination. The receptors originated from a man aged 50 to 60 who received an inactivated influenza vaccine. The CDR3 runs from the conserved cysteine through the conserved F or W. The order of the fields is J gene, clone size, V gene, D gene, CDR3 protein, CDR3 DNA. D genes are given only for firm matches. Clone size appears in some rows only: once, few, many, or a class for an expanded clone.

TRBJ2-5 | few | TRBV6-1 | TRBD1 | CASSKQGVAGQETQYF | TGTGCCAGCAGCAAACAGGGGGTGGCAGGACAAGAGACCCAGTACTTC
TRBJ2-5 | few | TRBV6-2/TRBV6-3 | NA | CASRVAGRQETQYF | TGTGCCAGCAGGGTCGCGGGCCGTCAAGAGACCCAGTACTTC
TRBJ2-1 | few | TRBV20-1 | TRBD1 | CSAYTGQGAYNEQFF | TGCAGTGCGTATACGGGACAGGGGGCCTACAATGAGCAGTTCTTC
TRBJ2-4 | NA | TRBV10-3 | NA | CAISESRWSLAKNIQYF | TGTGCCATCAGTGAGTCGAGGTGGTCTCTAGCCAAAAACATTCAGTACTTC
TRBJ2-7 | many | TRBV20-1 | TRBD2 | CSARPAGGLEQYF | TGCAGTGCTAGGCCAGCGGGGGGGCTTGAGCAGTACTTC
TRBJ2-5 | NA | TRBV12-3/TRBV12-4 | TRBD1 | CASSPRRWDRLQETQYF | TGTGCCAGCAGTCCTAGGAGGTGGGACAGGCTACAAGAGACCCAGTACTTC
TRBJ2-1 | few | TRBV24-1 | NA | CATSDFRGGPYNEQFF | TGTGCCACCAGTGATTTCAGGGGGGGGCCATACAATGAGCAGTTCTTC
TRBJ2-3 | NA | TRBV20-1 | NA | CCARDPRRAYPVDTQYF | TGCTGCGCTAGAGATCCCCGACGGGCATACCCGGTAGATACGCAGTATTTT
TRBJ1-3 | few | TRBV7-2 | NA | CASSAHPGRRDTIYF | TGTGCCAGCAGCGCGCATCCGGGGCGACGGGACACCATATATTTT
TRBJ1-5 | few | TRBV5-4 | NA | CASSLENQPQHF | TGTGCCAGCAGCTTGGAGAATCAGCCCCAGCATTTT
TRBJ2-5 | NA | TRBV7-9 | NA | CASSSRYQRLQETQYF | TGTGCCAGCAGCTCCCGGTATCAGCGGCTCCAAGAGACCCAGTACTTC
TRBJ1-1 | few | TRBV13 | NA | CASRVQGNTEAFF | TGTGCCAGCAGGGTTCAGGGGAACACTGAAGCTTTCTTT
TRBJ1-1 | few | TRBV20-1 | NA | CSAKPGDWMNTEAFF | TGCAGTGCCAAACCAGGGGATTGGATGAACACTGAAGCTTTCTTT
TRBJ2-7 | few | TRBV20-1 | TRBD1 | CSATGQGLGYEQYF | TGCAGTGCTACGGGACAGGGGTTAGGCTACGAGCAGTACTTC
TRBJ1-1 | many | TRBV12-3/TRBV12-4 | TRBD1 | CASSSWTGNTEAFF | TGTGCCAGCAGTTCTTGGACAGGGAACACTGAAGCTTTCTTT
TRBJ2-5 | many | TRBV12-3/TRBV12-4 | TRBD2 | CASSFGHGEGQTQYF | TGTGCCAGCAGTTTTGGCCATGGGGAGGGGCAGACCCAGTACTTC
TRBJ2-3 | NA | TRBV5-1 | TRBD2 | CAGRYGRGSTDTQYF | TGCGCCGGCAGATACGGGAGGGGGAGCACAGATACGCAGTATTTT
TRBJ1-5 | many | TRBV20-1 | TRBD1 | CSARTGGVSNQPQHF | TGCAGTGCTCGGACAGGGGGAGTTAGCAATCAGCCCCAGCATTTT
TRBJ1-3 | few | TRBV4-3 | NA | CASSQDGHSSGNTIYF | TGCGCCAGCAGCCAAGATGGACACAGCTCTGGAAACACCATATATTTT
TRBJ2-7 | NA | TRBV28 | NA | CASSFRPDFSEQYF | TGTGCCAGCAGTTTTAGACCGGACTTCTCTGAGCAGTACTTC
TRBJ2-6 | few | TRBV11-2 | NA | CASSLSGLSGANVLTF | TGTGCCAGCAGCTTAAGTGGGTTATCTGGGGCCAACGTCCTGACTTTC
TRBJ2-1 | NA | TRBV29-1 | TRBD1 | CSVELLQGAGEQFF | TGCAGCGTTGAACTATTACAGGGGGCTGGTGAGCAGTTCTTC
TRBJ2-5 | few | TRBV3-1 | NA | CASSQARSQYF | TGTGCCAGCAGCCAAGCCCGGTCCCAGTACTTC
TRBJ2-3 | many | TRBV20-1 | NA | CSARELGDTQYF | TGCAGTGCTAGAGAGCTGGGGGATACGCAGTATTTT
TRBJ2-7 | many | TRBV5-1 | NA | CASSSDPLEQYF | TGCGCCAGCAGCTCCGACCCCCTCGAGCAGTACTTC
TRBJ1-1 | many | TRBV7-9 | NA | CASRGRVRGTEAFF | TGTGCCAGCAGAGGACGGGTCCGGGGCACTGAAGCTTTCTTT
TRBJ1-4 | NA | TRBV18 | NA | CASSPGRGNEKLFF | TGTGCCAGCTCACCGGGCCGGGGGAATGAAAAACTGTTTTTT
TRBJ2-1 | few | TRBV27 | TRBD2 | CASRPTSGGYNEQFF | TGTGCCAGCAGACCGACTAGCGGGGGGTACAATGAGCAGTTCTTC
TRBJ2-1 | many | TRBV10-2 | NA | CASSEGLNEQFF | TGCGCCAGCAGTGAAGGCCTTAATGAGCAGTTCTTC
TRBJ1-5 | NA | TRBV7-9 | NA | CASSLKGGQPQHF | TGTGCCAGCAGCTTAAAGGGAGGTCAGCCCCAGCATTTT
TRBJ1-5 | NA | TRBV20-1 | NA | CSVRSGLGNQPQHF | TGCAGTGTCAGGTCCGGTCTGGGCAATCAGCCCCAGCATTTT
TRBJ2-7 | few | TRBV7-6 | TRBD2 | CASSLGPSGGVYEQYF | TGTGCCAGCAGCTTAGGTCCCAGCGGGGGAGTCTACGAGCAGTACTTC
TRBJ1-5 | many | TRBV4-1 | TRBD1 | CASSPYGTGDNQPQHF | TGCGCCAGCAGCCCTTACGGGACAGGCGACAATCAGCCCCAGCATTTT
TRBJ2-1 | NA | TRBV24-1 | TRBD2 | CATSVAGEYNEQFF | TGTGCCACCAGTGTAGCGGGAGAATACAATGAGCAGTTCTTC
TRBJ2-6 | NA | TRBV10-3 | NA | CAISESNSGSGANVLTF | TGTGCCATCAGTGAGTCGAATTCAGGGTCTGGGGCCAACGTCCTGACTTTC
TRBJ1-5 | few | TRBV12-3/TRBV12-4 | NA | CASSLQSSNQPQHF | TGTGCCAGCAGTTTACAGAGTAGCAATCAGCCCCAGCATTTT
TRBJ1-2 | many | TRBV14 | NA | CASSQSGWSEGYTF | TGTGCCAGCAGCCAGTCAGGGTGGAGCGAGGGCTACACCTTC
TRBJ1-1 | NA | TRBV4-3 | NA | CASRAVGANTEAFF | TGCGCCAGCAGAGCGGTGGGCGCGAACACTGAAGCTTTCTTT
TRBJ2-1 | NA | TRBV12-3/TRBV12-4 | TRBD2 | CASSTGTSGSYNEQFF | TGTGCCAGCAGCACCGGGACTAGCGGCTCCTACAATGAGCAGTTCTTC